This is a list of T cell receptor beta chains from one sample in a study of tumor and adjacent non-tumor tissue in lung cancer. TCRdb used MiXCR to reprocess the multiplex PCR reads, holding one entry per CDR3 protein. The table includes some 99,000 distinct CDR3 sequences, 60% to 70% detected once. Sequencing used distant non-tumor lung tissue. Receptors originate from a man between 60 and 75 years old with non-small cell lung cancer. Each CDR3 is given with its conserved first and last residue. A D gene is named only where the DNA matches it firmly. Clone size is not always given. Where it is, it says once, few, many or a class for expanded clones.

v_call: TRBV4-3; j_call: TRBJ1-5; d_call: -; clone_size: -; cdr3_nt: TGCGCCAGCAGCCAGGATCGGGGGGGGTGGGTGAAGTCCCAGCATTTT; cdr3_aa: CASSQDRGGWVKSQHF
v_call: TRBV4-3; j_call: TRBJ2-4; d_call: -; clone_size: -; cdr3_nt: TGCGCCAGCAGCCAATGGTCTAGCGTCCAAAACATTCAATACTTC; cdr3_aa: CASSQWSSVQNIQYF
v_call: TRBV11-3; j_call: TRBJ2-2; d_call: -; clone_size: -; cdr3_nt: TGTGCCTGCCGCCCCGAGGAGCCCACCGGGGAGCTGTTTTTT; cdr3_aa: CACRPEEPTGELFF
v_call: TRBV5-1; j_call: TRBJ2-3; d_call: TRBD1; clone_size: -; cdr3_nt: TGCGCCAGCAGCCAACGACAGGGAGTCACAGATACGCACTATTTT; cdr3_aa: CASSQRQGVTDTHYF
v_call: TRBV5-1; j_call: TRBJ2-5; d_call: TRBD1; clone_size: few; cdr3_nt: TGCGCCAGCAGCCCCAGTCCCGGGACAGGGCAAGAGACCCAGTACTTC; cdr3_aa: CASSPSPGTGQETQYF
v_call: TRBV6-6; j_call: TRBJ1-2; d_call: -; clone_size: -; cdr3_nt: TGTGTCAGCAGCGTAAACAGGGAAAACTATGGCTACACCTTC; cdr3_aa: CVSSVNRENYGYTF
v_call: TRBV29-1; j_call: TRBJ2-7; d_call: -; clone_size: -; cdr3_nt: TGCAGCGTTGAAGTGAACACCCAGGAGCAGTACTTC; cdr3_aa: CSVEVNTQEQYF
v_call: TRBV11-3; j_call: TRBJ2-4; d_call: -; clone_size: -; cdr3_nt: TGTGCCAGCAGCAGAGGGCCGGGCAAAAGCATTCAGTACTTC; cdr3_aa: CASSRGPGKSIQYF
v_call: TRBV5-4; j_call: TRBJ2-1; d_call: TRBD2; clone_size: -; cdr3_nt: TGTGACAGCAGCTTGTCTAGCGGGCGGAATGAGCGGTTCTTC; cdr3_aa: CDSSLSSGRNERFF
v_call: TRBV29-1; j_call: TRBJ2-5; d_call: -; clone_size: -; cdr3_nt: TGTAGCGTTGATCCGGTCAGGAACCAAGAGACCCAGTACTTC; cdr3_aa: CSVDPVRNQETQYF
v_call: TRBV12-3/TRBV12-4; j_call: TRBJ2-3; d_call: TRBD2; clone_size: -; cdr3_nt: TGTGACAGCACCGCCGGGACTAGCGGAGTCACAGATACGCAGTATTTT; cdr3_aa: CDSTAGTSGVTDTQYF
v_call: TRBV12-3/TRBV12-4; j_call: TRBJ1-1; d_call: TRBD1; clone_size: -; cdr3_nt: TGTGCCGGCAGTCCAGGGGACAGGGTATCATTCGCTGAAGCTTTCTTT; cdr3_aa: CAGSPGDRVSFAEAFF
v_call: TRBV28; j_call: TRBJ1-3; d_call: -; clone_size: many; cdr3_nt: TGTGCCAGCAGGGGGGAACCGCTGCTCTCTGGAAACACCATATATTTT; cdr3_aa: CASRGEPLLSGNTIYF
v_call: TRBV2; j_call: TRBJ1-2; d_call: -; clone_size: -; cdr3_nt: TGTGCCAGCAGTGAAGGGGGCATTGGGAACTATGGCTACACCTTC; cdr3_aa: CASSEGGIGNYGYTF
v_call: TRBV7-9; j_call: TRBJ1-1; d_call: -; clone_size: many; cdr3_nt: TGTGCCAGCAGCTTGGGACACGGGGCTTTCTTT; cdr3_aa: CASSLGHGAFF
v_call: TRBV20-1; j_call: TRBJ2-1; d_call: -; clone_size: few; cdr3_nt: TGCAGTGCTCATTTTAGTGGGATCTACAATGAGCAGTTCTTC; cdr3_aa: CSAHFSGIYNEQFF
v_call: TRBV18; j_call: TRBJ2-7; d_call: -; clone_size: many; cdr3_nt: TGTGCCAGCTCACCGGACGGGACCTACGAGCAGTACTTC; cdr3_aa: CASSPDGTYEQYF
v_call: TRBV5-4; j_call: TRBJ2-3; d_call: -; clone_size: -; cdr3_nt: TGTGCCAGCAACCCCGGGAGTACAGATACGCAGTATTTT; cdr3_aa: CASNPGSTDTQYF
v_call: TRBV11-2; j_call: TRBJ1-1; d_call: -; clone_size: few; cdr3_nt: TGTGCCAGCAGCTTACTTGGGGGGGGGACCACTGAAGCTTTCTTT; cdr3_aa: CASSLLGGGTTEAFF
v_call: TRBV6-6; j_call: TRBJ1-2; d_call: TRBD1; clone_size: many; cdr3_nt: TGTGCCAGCAGTTACCAGCCCGGACAGGGGAAGGGGTCTAACTATGGCTACACCTTC; cdr3_aa: CASSYQPGQGKGSNYGYTF
v_call: TRBV5-1; j_call: TRBJ2-3; d_call: -; clone_size: -; cdr3_nt: TGCGCCAGCAGCGACAGGAACACAGATACGCAGTATTTT; cdr3_aa: CASSDRNTDTQYF
v_call: TRBV13; j_call: TRBJ1-2; d_call: TRBD1; clone_size: many; cdr3_nt: TGTGCCAGCAGCCCCCGGGACAGGGATCGGTATGGCTACACCTTC; cdr3_aa: CASSPRDRDRYGYTF
v_call: TRBV29-1; j_call: TRBJ2-1; d_call: TRBD1; clone_size: -; cdr3_nt: TGCAGCGTTGAAGATCCTTTAGACAGGGGGTACAATGAGCAGTTATTC; cdr3_aa: CSVEDPLDRGYNEQLF
v_call: TRBV29-1; j_call: TRBJ2-3; d_call: -; clone_size: -; cdr3_nt: TGCAGAGCCGAAATAGGGGTTAGGGGCACAGTTACGCAGTATTTT; cdr3_aa: CRAEIGVRGTVTQYF
v_call: TRBV2; j_call: TRBJ2-5; d_call: -; clone_size: -; cdr3_nt: TGTGCCAGCAGTGAAAAGGGTGATTACCAAGAGACCCAGTACTTC; cdr3_aa: CASSEKGDYQETQYF
v_call: TRBV20-1; j_call: TRBJ2-7; d_call: TRBD2; clone_size: -; cdr3_nt: TGCAATGCTAACAGCGGGAGAGGAGGCAATGAGCAGTACTTC; cdr3_aa: CNANSGRGGNEQYF
v_call: TRBV12-3/TRBV12-4; j_call: TRBJ1-5; d_call: TRBD1; clone_size: many; cdr3_nt: TGTGCCAGCAGTGGACAGGTGGACAATCAGCCCCAGCATTTT; cdr3_aa: CASSGQVDNQPQHF
v_call: TRBV24-1; j_call: TRBJ2-1; d_call: TRBD1; clone_size: -; cdr3_nt: TGTGACACCAGTAGGGACAGGGATGAGCAGTTCTTC; cdr3_aa: CDTSRDRDEQFF
v_call: TRBV5-1; j_call: TRBJ2-1; d_call: -; clone_size: -; cdr3_nt: TGCGCCAGCAGCTTGTCTTCGGGTGGTAATGAGCAGTTCTTC; cdr3_aa: CASSLSSGGNEQFF
v_call: TRBV10-1; j_call: TRBJ2-1; d_call: -; clone_size: many; cdr3_nt: TGCGCCAGCAGTTCAAATGAGCAGTTCTTC; cdr3_aa: CASSSNEQFF
v_call: TRBV28; j_call: TRBJ2-3; d_call: TRBD2; clone_size: -; cdr3_nt: TGTGCCAGCAGCTCGGAGGCGGGAGGAGCTGGTACGCAGTATTTT; cdr3_aa: CASSSEAGGAGTQYF
v_call: TRBV2; j_call: TRBJ2-2; d_call: -; clone_size: -; cdr3_nt: TGTGCCAGCAGTCAGGACCAAAACACCGGGGAGCTGTTTTTT; cdr3_aa: CASSQDQNTGELFF
v_call: TRBV6-6; j_call: TRBJ2-5; d_call: -; clone_size: many; cdr3_nt: TGTGCCAGCAGTTACTCGCTCCTAGCTCAAGAGACCCAGTACTTC; cdr3_aa: CASSYSLLAQETQYF
v_call: TRBV11-3; j_call: TRBJ2-1; d_call: -; clone_size: -; cdr3_nt: TGTGTCAGCAGCCCACAATCGGGATACAATGAGCAGTCCTTC; cdr3_aa: CVSSPQSGYNEQSF
v_call: TRBV20-1; j_call: TRBJ1-1; d_call: -; clone_size: -; cdr3_nt: TGCAATGCCCATAGTCTAGGTGCGGTGAACACTGAAGCTTTCTTT; cdr3_aa: CNAHSLGAVNTEAFF
v_call: TRBV5-1; j_call: TRBJ2-5; d_call: TRBD2; clone_size: -; cdr3_nt: TGCGCCAGCAGCTCCGCCGGGACGGGGGGTGAGACCCAGTACTTC; cdr3_aa: CASSSAGTGGETQYF
v_call: TRBV5-6; j_call: TRBJ2-3; d_call: TRBD1; clone_size: many; cdr3_nt: TGTGCCAGCAGCTCCGACAGGGGGCGCGCAGATACGCAGTATTTT; cdr3_aa: CASSSDRGRADTQYF
v_call: TRBV11-3; j_call: TRBJ2-1; d_call: TRBD2; clone_size: once; cdr3_nt: TGTGCCAGCAGCTTAGATGGTGCTAGCGGGACACGCAATGAGCAGTTTTTC; cdr3_aa: CASSLDGASGTRNEQFF
v_call: TRBV6-2/TRBV6-3; j_call: TRBJ2-7; d_call: -; clone_size: few; cdr3_nt: TGTGCCAGCAGTTACCTGGAGGAGTCGGAGCAGTACTTC; cdr3_aa: CASSYLEESEQYF
v_call: TRBV11-3; j_call: TRBJ2-3; d_call: -; clone_size: -; cdr3_nt: TGTGCCAGCAGCCGGATAACCCGGCCCATAGATACACAGTATTTT; cdr3_aa: CASSRITRPIDTQYF
v_call: TRBV10-3; j_call: TRBJ2-1; d_call: -; clone_size: -; cdr3_nt: TGTGCCATCAGTGATGACAATGAGCAGTTCTTC; cdr3_aa: CAISDDNEQFF
v_call: TRBV5-4; j_call: TRBJ1-3; d_call: -; clone_size: -; cdr3_nt: TGTGTCAGCAGCTTGGGAGGCGTGTCTATGTGTGGAAACACCATATATTTT; cdr3_aa: CVSSLGGVSMCGNTIYF
v_call: TRBV11-3; j_call: TRBJ2-7; d_call: -; clone_size: -; cdr3_nt: TGTGCCAGCAGCCTGGACACGGGGACCTACGAGCATTGCTTC; cdr3_aa: CASSLDTGTYEHCF